This T cell receptor beta chain was retrieved from a study of cytomegalovirus exposure and HLA in healthy donors. Study details: Among the 398 genotyped donors, around 85% were placed in the Caucasian-associated ancestry cluster. Study results and limitations: Excluded were some V segments that proved indistinguishable, including TRBV6-2 and TRBV6-3. The records held CMV serostatus as the only immune exposure information. A later analysis linked a missense variant in DCLRE1C to the trimming of TCR beta V and J genes.

Primers for the PCR totalled 60 Vbeta and 13 Jbeta. The data were produced by immunoSEQ multiplex PCR, yet TCRdb's version contains in-frame clones alone and is incomplete. In the table there are about 140,000 clones, about four fifths of which are singletons. CDR1 LNHNV and CDR2 YYDKDF come from the germline V gene (reference sequence). The CDR3 has 12 amino acids. The V end lost 0 bases, the J end lost 9 bases, and 8 bases lay between the germline ends. This clone was detected only a few times. Antigen specificity is unknown. The sample consisted of PBMCs. The TCR originated in a man aged 30 to 45 in good health. The chain is built from TRBV15 and TRBJ1-1, with a tentative D call TRBD1 (5 bases). CDR3 protein: CATSRDNRKAFF. CDR3 nucleotide sequence: TGTGCCACCAGCAGAGACAACAGGAAAGCTTTCTTT.